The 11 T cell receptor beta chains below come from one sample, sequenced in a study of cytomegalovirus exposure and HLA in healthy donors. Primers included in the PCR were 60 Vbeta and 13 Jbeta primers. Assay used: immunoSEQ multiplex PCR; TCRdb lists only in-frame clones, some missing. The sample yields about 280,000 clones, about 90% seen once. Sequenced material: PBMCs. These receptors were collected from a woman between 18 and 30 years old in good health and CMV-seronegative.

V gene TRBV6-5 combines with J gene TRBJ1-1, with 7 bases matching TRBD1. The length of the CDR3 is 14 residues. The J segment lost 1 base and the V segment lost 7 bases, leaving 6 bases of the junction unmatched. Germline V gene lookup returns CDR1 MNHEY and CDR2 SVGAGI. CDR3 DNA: TGTGCCAGCACTATGGGGACAGCGAACACTGAAGCTTTCTTT. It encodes CASTMGTANTEAFF.

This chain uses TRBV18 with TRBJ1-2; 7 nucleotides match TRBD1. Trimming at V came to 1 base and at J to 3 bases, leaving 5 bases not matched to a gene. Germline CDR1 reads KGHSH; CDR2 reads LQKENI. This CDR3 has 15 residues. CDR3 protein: CASSPLAGGDYGYTF. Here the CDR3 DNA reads TGTGCCAGCTCACCACTGGCAGGGGGTGACTATGGCTACACCTTC.

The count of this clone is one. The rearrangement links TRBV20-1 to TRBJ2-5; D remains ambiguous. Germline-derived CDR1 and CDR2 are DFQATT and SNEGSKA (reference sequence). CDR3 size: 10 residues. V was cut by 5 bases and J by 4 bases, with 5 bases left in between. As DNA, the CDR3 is TGCAGTGCTTCCGGAGAGACCCAGTACTTC. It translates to CSASGETQYF.

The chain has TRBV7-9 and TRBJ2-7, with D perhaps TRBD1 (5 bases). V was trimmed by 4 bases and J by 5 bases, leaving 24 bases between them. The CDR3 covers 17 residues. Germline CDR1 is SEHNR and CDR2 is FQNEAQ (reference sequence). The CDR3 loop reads CASSSPPHQGIGNEQYF. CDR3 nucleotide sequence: TGTGCCAGCAGCTCACCCCCTCACCAGGGTATAGGCAACGAGCAGTACTTC.

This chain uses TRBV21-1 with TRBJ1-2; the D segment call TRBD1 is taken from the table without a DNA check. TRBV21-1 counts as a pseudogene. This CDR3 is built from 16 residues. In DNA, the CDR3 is TGTGCCAGCAGCACGGACAGGGAGGGCCTTGGCTATGGCTACACCTTC. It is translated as CASSTDREGLGYGYTF.

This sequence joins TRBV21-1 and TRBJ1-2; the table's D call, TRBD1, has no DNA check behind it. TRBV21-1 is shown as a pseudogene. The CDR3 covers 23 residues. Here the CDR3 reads CASSKRCRRISGDRGRIRYGYTF. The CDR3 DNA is TGTGCCAGCAGCAAAAGGTGCCGCAGGATCTCAGGGGACAGGGGGCGTATTCGCTATGGCTACACCTTC.

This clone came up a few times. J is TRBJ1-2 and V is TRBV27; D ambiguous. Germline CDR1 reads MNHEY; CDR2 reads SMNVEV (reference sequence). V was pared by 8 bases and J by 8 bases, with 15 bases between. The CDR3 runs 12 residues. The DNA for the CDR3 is TGTGCCAGCGGTTCAGGCTTGCAAGGCTACACCTTC. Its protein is CASGSGLQGYTF.

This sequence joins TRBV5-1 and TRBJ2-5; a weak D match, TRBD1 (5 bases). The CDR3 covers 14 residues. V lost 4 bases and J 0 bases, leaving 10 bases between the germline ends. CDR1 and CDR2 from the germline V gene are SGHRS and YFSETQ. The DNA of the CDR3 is TGCGCCAGCAGCCCCTCGACAGACCAAGAGACCCAGTACTTC. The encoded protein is CASSPSTDQETQYF.

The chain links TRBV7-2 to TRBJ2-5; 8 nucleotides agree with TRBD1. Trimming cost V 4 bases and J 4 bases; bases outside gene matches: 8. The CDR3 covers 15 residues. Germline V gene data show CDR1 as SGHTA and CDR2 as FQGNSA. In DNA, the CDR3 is TGTGCCAGCAGCTCCAGAGGACAGGGTCGAGAGACCCAGTACTTC. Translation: CASSSRGQGRETQYF.

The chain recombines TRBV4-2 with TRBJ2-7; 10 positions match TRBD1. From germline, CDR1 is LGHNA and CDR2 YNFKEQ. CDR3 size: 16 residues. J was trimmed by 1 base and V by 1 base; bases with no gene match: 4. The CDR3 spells CASSQGLDRGSYEQYF. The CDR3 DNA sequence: TGTGCCAGCAGCCAAGGCCTGGACAGGGGGTCCTACGAGCAGTACTTC.

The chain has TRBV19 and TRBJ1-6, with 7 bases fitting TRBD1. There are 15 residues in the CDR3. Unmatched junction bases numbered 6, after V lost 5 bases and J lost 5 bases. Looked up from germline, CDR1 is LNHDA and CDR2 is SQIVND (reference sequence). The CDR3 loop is CASSGGQRNNSPLHF. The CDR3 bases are TGTGCCAGTAGTGGGGGACAGAGAAATAATTCACCCCTCCACTTT.